This is a list of T cell receptor beta chains from one sample in a study of OX40 agonist ivuxolimab in advanced cancers. Here immunoSEQ multiplex PCR was the method, and the copy in TCRdb shows in-frame clones only, minus some. The table shows around 86,000 clones, with about nine tenths occurring only once. The specimen comprised CD4+ or CD8+ T cells sorted from blood, sampled in a trial of the OX40 agonist ivuxolimab. The receptor set was obtained from an adult with an advanced solid tumor such as melanoma, head and neck, liver or kidney cancer. CDR3s include the opening cysteine and the closing phenylalanine or tryptophan. A D gene is named only where the DNA matches it firmly. Size is omitted from some rows. Given values are once, few, many or a class for expanded clones.

V gene: TRBV5-4
J gene: TRBJ1-1
clone size: -
D gene: -
CDR3 protein: CASSSRAIGNTEAFF
CDR3 DNA: TGTGCCAGCAGCTCCCGGGCCATTGGAAACACTGAAGCTTTCTTT

V gene: TRBV29-1
J gene: TRBJ2-1
clone size: -
D gene: TRBD2
CDR3 protein: CSVGPPGNPSGTYNEQFF
CDR3 DNA: TGCAGCGTTGGACCCCCCGGAAATCCTAGCGGAACTTACAATGAGCAGTTCTTC

V gene: TRBV29-1
J gene: TRBJ2-7
clone size: -
D gene: TRBD2
CDR3 protein: CSVFSAGVFREQYF
CDR3 DNA: TGCAGCGTTTTTTCAGCGGGGGTCTTTCGGGAGCAGTACTTC

V gene: TRBV10-2
J gene: TRBJ2-3
clone size: -
D gene: TRBD2
CDR3 protein: CASRGLAAADTQYF
CDR3 DNA: TGCGCCAGCAGAGGACTAGCGGCGGCAGATACGCAGTATTTT

V gene: TRBV5-5
J gene: TRBJ2-1
clone size: -
D gene: TRBD2
CDR3 protein: CASSPRDYNNEQFF
CDR3 DNA: TGTGCCAGCAGCCCCCGGGACTACAACAATGAGCAGTTCTTC

V gene: TRBV10-3
J gene: TRBJ2-3
clone size: once
D gene: TRBD2
CDR3 protein: CAISDWLAGRTDTQYF
CDR3 DNA: TGTGCCATCAGTGACTGGCTAGCGGGGCGCACAGATACGCAGTATTTT

V gene: TRBV10-3
J gene: TRBJ1-1
clone size: -
D gene: -
CDR3 protein: CAITPDLGTGNTEAFF
CDR3 DNA: TGTGCCATCACTCCGGACCTTGGGACGGGTAACACTGAAGCTTTCTTT

V gene: TRBV11-3
J gene: TRBJ2-7
clone size: -
D gene: -
CDR3 protein: CASSEAYEQYF
CDR3 DNA: TGTGCCAGCAGCGAGGCTTACGAGCAGTACTTC

V gene: TRBV7-2
J gene: TRBJ1-1
clone size: -
D gene: -
CDR3 protein: CASSLDTHRLGLYTEAFF
CDR3 DNA: TGTGCCAGCAGCTTAGATACCCACAGGTTGGGATTATACACTGAAGCTTTCTTT

V gene: TRBV14
J gene: TRBJ2-2
clone size: -
D gene: -
CDR3 protein: CASSQWTANTGELFF
CDR3 DNA: TGTGCCAGCAGCCAATGGACTGCGAACACCGGGGAGCTGTTTTTT

V gene: TRBV10-3
J gene: TRBJ2-1
clone size: -
D gene: TRBD2
CDR3 protein: CATLADNEQFF
CDR3 DNA: TGTGCCACACTAGCGGACAATGAGCAGTTCTTC

V gene: TRBV19
J gene: TRBJ1-2
clone size: -
D gene: TRBD1
CDR3 protein: CASSRETGRYGYTF
CDR3 DNA: TGTGCCAGTAGTAGGGAGACAGGGCGTTATGGCTACACCTTC

V gene: TRBV27
J gene: TRBJ1-6
clone size: -
D gene: -
CDR3 protein: CASSLGRDSPLHF
CDR3 DNA: TGTGCCAGCAGTTTAGGGAGAGATTCACCCCTCCACTTT

V gene: TRBV7-2
J gene: TRBJ2-7
clone size: -
D gene: TRBD2
CDR3 protein: CASSHTSAYSYEQYF
CDR3 DNA: TGTGCCAGCAGCCACACTAGCGCTTACTCCTACGAGCAGTACTTC

V gene: TRBV2
J gene: TRBJ2-1
clone size: -
D gene: -
CDR3 protein: CASREDYNEQFF
CDR3 DNA: TGTGCCAGCAGGGAGGACTACAATGAGCAGTTCTTC

V gene: TRBV28
J gene: TRBJ2-3
clone size: -
D gene: -
CDR3 protein: CASSLSLAPIATDTQYF
CDR3 DNA: TGTGCCAGCAGTTTAAGTCTAGCCCCAATAGCGACAGATACGCAGTATTTT

V gene: TRBV10-2
J gene: TRBJ2-2
clone size: -
D gene: TRBD2
CDR3 protein: CASNLLAGGVGELFF
CDR3 DNA: TGCGCCAGCAATCTACTAGCGGGAGGAGTCGGGGAGCTGTTTTTT

V gene: TRBV14
J gene: TRBJ1-2
clone size: -
D gene: -
CDR3 protein: CASSPTVANYGYTF
CDR3 DNA: TGTGCCAGCAGCCCGACGGTAGCTAACTATGGCTACACCTTC

V gene: TRBV10-1
J gene: TRBJ2-7
clone size: -
D gene: -
CDR3 protein: CASSDRRGVRQYF
CDR3 DNA: TGCGCCAGCAGTGACCGCCGAGGGGTGAGGCAGTACTTC

V gene: TRBV4-3
J gene: TRBJ1-1
clone size: -
D gene: -
CDR3 protein: CASSQDLGAFTYTEAFF
CDR3 DNA: TGCGCCAGCAGCCAAGATCTTGGGGCCTTCACTTACACTGAAGCTTTCTTT

V gene: TRBV7-2
J gene: TRBJ2-7
clone size: -
D gene: -
CDR3 protein: CASSAYTGSSYEQYF
CDR3 DNA: TGTGCCAGCAGCGCCTACACAGGGAGCTCCTACGAGCAGTACTTC

V gene: TRBV5-1
J gene: TRBJ1-5
clone size: -
D gene: TRBD1
CDR3 protein: CASSWGTGLNQPQHF
CDR3 DNA: TGCGCCAGCAGCTGGGGGACAGGTTTGAATCAGCCCCAGCATTTT

V gene: TRBV10-3
J gene: TRBJ1-1
clone size: -
D gene: TRBD1
CDR3 protein: CAISETGTGGTEAFF
CDR3 DNA: TGTGCCATCAGTGAAACCGGGACAGGAGGGACTGAAGCTTTCTTT